This T cell receptor (beta chain) was found in a study of OX40 agonist ivuxolimab in advanced cancers. At the level of the study: The eligibility criteria allowed prior anti-PD-1, anti-PD-L1 or anti-CTLA-4 therapy, and approximately 38% had some. Partial response was recorded in three patients: one hepatocellular carcinoma and two cutaneous melanoma cases.

General observations from the study: Average numbers of expanded clones were greater in CD8+ T cells than in CD4+.

Autoimmune disease history or systemic immunosuppression was exclusionary. With respect to this clone: The antigen is undetermined.

Trimming removed 6 bases from V and 1 base from J, with 13 bases in between. This CDR3 contains 14 residues. Germline V gene sequence: CDR1 MNHNS, CDR2 SASEGT. This table comes from immunoSEQ multiplex PCR, and its TCRdb copy is limited to in-frame clones, with some not included. Found here are about 66,000 clones, roughly 80% of them singletons; the top ten hold 1.5% to 2%. The sequence came from an adult with an advanced solid tumor such as melanoma, head and neck, liver or kidney cancer. The V and J genes are TRBV6-1 and TRBJ2-7; D is undetermined. This specimen was CD4+ or CD8+ T cells sorted from blood, taken in a trial of the OX40 agonist ivuxolimab. The CDR3: CASRRDPPSYEQYF. In DNA form, the CDR3 reads TGTGCCAGCAGAAGAGATCCCCCATCCTACGAGCAGTACTTC.